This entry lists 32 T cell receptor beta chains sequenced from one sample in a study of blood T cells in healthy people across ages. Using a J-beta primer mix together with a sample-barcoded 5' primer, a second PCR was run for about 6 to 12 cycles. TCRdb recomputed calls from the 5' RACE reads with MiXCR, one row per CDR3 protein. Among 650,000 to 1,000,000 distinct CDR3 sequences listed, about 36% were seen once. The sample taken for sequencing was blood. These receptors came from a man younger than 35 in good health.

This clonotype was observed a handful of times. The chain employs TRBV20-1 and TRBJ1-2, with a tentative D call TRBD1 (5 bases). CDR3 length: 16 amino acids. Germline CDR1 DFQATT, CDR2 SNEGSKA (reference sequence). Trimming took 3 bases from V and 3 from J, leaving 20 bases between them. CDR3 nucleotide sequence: TGCAGTGCTAGGGTGGACGCTCTTTGGGGGGACTATGGCTACACCTTC. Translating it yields CSARVDALWGDYGYTF.

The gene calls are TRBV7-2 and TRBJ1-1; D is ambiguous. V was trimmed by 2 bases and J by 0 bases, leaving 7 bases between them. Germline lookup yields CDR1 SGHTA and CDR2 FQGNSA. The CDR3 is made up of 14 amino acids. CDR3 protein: CASSLFNMNTEAFF. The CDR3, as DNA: TGTGCCAGCAGCTTATTTAATATGAACACTGAAGCTTTCTTT.

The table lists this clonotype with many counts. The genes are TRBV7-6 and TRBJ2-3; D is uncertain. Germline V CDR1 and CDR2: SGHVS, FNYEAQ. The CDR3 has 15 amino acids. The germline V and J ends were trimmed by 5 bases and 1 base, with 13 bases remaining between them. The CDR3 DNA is TGTGCCAGCAGCCCGACGGCGGTCGGCACAGATACGCAGTATTTT. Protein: CASSPTAVGTDTQYF.

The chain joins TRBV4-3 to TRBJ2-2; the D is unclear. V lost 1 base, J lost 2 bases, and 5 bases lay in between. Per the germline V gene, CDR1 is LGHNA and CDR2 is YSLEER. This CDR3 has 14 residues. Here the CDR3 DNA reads TGCGCCAGCAGCCAAGGGTATAACACCGGGGAGCTGTTTTTT. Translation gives CASSQGYNTGELFF.

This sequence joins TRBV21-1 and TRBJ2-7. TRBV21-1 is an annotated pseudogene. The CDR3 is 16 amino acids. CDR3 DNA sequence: TGTGCCAGCAGCAAAGTCGTGCAGGGGTGCCCCTACGAGCAGTACTTC. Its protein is CASSKVVQGCPYEQYF.

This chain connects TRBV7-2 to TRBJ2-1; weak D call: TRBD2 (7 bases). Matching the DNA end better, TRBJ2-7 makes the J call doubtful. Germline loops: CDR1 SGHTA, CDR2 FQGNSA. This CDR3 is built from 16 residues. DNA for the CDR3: TGTGCCAGCAGCTTAGTAGGCGGGGGCTCCTACAATGAGCAGTACTTC. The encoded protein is CASSLVGGGSYNEQYF.

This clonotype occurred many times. The CDR3 reads CASSPPGQGSGYTF. Written as DNA, the CDR3 is TGTGCCAGCAGCCCCCCGGGACAGGGGAGCGGCTACACCTTC. This chain uses TRBV3-1 with TRBJ1-2; TRBD1 matches 10 bases. CDR1 LGHDT and CDR2 YNNKEL come from the germline V gene (reference sequence). V shed 4 bases and J 8 bases; nucleotides not matched to a gene: 7. The CDR3 has 14 amino acids.

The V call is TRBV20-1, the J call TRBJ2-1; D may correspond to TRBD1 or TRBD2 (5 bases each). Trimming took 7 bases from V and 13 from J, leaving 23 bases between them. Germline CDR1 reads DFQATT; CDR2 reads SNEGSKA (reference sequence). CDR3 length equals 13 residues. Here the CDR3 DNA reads TGCAGTGTTACCCGACAGAGAGGGGAGACCCAGTTCTTC. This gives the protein CSVTRQRGETQFF.

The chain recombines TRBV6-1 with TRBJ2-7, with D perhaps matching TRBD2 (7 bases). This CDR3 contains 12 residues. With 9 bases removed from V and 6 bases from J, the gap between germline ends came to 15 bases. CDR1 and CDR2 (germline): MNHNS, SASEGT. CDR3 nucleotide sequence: TGTGCCAGTTCTATAAGGGGGGGCGAGCAGTACTTC. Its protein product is CASSIRGGEQYF.

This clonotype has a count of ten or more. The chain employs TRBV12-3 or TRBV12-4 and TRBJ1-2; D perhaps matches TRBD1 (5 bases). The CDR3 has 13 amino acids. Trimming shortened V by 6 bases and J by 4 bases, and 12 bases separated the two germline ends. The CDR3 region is CASRDTGLYGYTF. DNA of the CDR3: TGTGCCAGCAGGGACACGGGCCTCTATGGCTACACCTTC.

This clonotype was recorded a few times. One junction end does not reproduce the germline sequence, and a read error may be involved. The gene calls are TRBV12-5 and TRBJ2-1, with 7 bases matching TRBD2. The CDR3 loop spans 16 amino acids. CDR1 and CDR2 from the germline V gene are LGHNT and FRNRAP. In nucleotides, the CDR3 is TGTGCCAGTGGTTTGGTCAGCGGGGTTGGGTACAATGAGCAGTTCTTC. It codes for CASGLVSGVGYNEQFF.

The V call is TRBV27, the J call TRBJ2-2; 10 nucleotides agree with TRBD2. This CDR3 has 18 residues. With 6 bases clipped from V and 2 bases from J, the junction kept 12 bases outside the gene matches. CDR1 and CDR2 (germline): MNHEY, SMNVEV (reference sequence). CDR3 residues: CASSPKRGGLTNTGELFF. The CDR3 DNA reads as TGTGCCAGCAGCCCCAAGCGGGGGGGACTTACCAACACCGGGGAGCTGTTTTTT.

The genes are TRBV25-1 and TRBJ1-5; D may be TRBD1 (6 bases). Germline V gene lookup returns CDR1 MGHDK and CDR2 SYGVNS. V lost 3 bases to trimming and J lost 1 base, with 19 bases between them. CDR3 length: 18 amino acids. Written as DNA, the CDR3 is TGTGCCAGCAGTGAGGGCAGTAAGGGGGAGGGAAGCAATCAGCCCCAGCATTTT. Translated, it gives CASSEGSKGEGSNQPQHF.

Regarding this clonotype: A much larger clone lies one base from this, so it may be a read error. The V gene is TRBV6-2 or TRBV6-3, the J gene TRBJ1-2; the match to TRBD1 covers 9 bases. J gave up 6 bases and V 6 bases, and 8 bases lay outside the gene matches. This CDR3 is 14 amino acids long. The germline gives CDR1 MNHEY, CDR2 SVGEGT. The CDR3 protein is CASSPGTGTDGYTF. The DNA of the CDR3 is TGTGCCAGCAGCCCCGGGACAGGGACGGATGGCTACACCTTC.

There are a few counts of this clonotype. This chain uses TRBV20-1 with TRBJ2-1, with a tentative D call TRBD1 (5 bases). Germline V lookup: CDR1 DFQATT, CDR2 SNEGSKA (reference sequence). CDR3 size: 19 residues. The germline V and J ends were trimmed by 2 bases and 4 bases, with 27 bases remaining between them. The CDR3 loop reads CSARSEAKQPGYGYNEQFF. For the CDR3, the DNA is TGCAGTGCTAGAAGTGAGGCCAAGCAACCAGGGTATGGGTACAATGAGCAGTTCTTC.

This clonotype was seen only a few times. CDR3 in DNA: TGTGCCAGTTTACAGGGGTGGGACACTGAAGCTTTCTTT. This translates into CASLQGWDTEAFF. J is TRBJ1-1 and V is TRBV7-2; 7 bases fit TRBD1. Germline V gene data show CDR1 as SGHTA and CDR2 as FQGNSA. The J segment lost 3 bases and the V segment lost 9 bases, leaving 7 bases of the junction unmatched. CDR3 length: 13 residues.

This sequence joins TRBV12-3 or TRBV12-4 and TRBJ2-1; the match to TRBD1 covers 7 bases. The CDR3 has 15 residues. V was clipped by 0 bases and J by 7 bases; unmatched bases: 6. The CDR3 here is CASSLAGQKVNEQFF. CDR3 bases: TGTGCCAGCAGTTTAGCGGGACAGAAGGTTAATGAGCAGTTCTTC.

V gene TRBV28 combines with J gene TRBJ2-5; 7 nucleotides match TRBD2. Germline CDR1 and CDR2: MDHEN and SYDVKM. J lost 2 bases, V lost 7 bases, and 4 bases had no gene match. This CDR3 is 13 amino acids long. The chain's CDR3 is CASTEREQETQYF. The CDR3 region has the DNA TGTGCCAGCACCGAGCGGGAACAAGAGACCCAGTACTTC.

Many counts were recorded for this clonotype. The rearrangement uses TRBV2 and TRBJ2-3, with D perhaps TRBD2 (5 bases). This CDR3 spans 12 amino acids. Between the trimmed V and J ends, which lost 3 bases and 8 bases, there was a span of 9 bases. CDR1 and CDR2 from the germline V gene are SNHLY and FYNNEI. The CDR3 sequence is CASSDRAGTQYF. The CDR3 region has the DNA TGTGCCAGCAGTGATAGGGCGGGTACGCAGTATTTT. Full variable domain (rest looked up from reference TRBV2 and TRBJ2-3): EPEVTQTPSHQVTQMGQEVILRCVPISNHLYFYWYRQILGQKVEFLVSFYNNEISEKSEIFDDQFSVERPDGSNFTLKIRSTKLEDSAMYFCASSDRAGTQYFGPGTRLTVL.

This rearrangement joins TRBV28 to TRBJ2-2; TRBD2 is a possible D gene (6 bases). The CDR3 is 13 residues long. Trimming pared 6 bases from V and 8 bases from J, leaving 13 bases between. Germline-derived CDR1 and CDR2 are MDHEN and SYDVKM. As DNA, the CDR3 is TGTGCCAGCAGCCCCGGGGGAAGGGGGGAGCTGTTTTTT. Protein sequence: CASSPGGRGELFF.

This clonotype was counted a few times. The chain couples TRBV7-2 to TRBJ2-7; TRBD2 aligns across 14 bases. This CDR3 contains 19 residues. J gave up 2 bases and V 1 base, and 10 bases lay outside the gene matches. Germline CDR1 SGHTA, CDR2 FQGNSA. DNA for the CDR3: TGTGCCAGCAGCTTAGTCGCTTCCAGACTAGCGGGGGGGGCCTACGAGCAGTACTTC. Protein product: CASSLVASRLAGGAYEQYF.

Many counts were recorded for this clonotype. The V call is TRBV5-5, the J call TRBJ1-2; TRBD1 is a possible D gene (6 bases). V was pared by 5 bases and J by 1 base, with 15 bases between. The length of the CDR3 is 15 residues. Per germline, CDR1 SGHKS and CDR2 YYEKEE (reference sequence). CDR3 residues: CASRSRDTSNYGYTF. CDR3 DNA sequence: TGTGCCAGCAGGAGCCGGGACACCAGTAACTATGGCTACACCTTC.

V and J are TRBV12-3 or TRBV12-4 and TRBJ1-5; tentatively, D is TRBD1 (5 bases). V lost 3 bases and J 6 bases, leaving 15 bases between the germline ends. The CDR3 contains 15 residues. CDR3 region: CASSFAQGDGQPQHF. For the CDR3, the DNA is TGTGCCAGCAGTTTCGCGCAGGGTGACGGTCAGCCCCAGCATTTT.

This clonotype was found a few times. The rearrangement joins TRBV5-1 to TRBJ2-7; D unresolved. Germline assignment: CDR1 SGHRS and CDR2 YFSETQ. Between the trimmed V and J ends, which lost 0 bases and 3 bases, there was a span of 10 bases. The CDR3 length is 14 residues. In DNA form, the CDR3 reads TGCGCCAGCAGCTTGGGGGTAACTGGCTACGAGCAGTACTTC. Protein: CASSLGVTGYEQYF. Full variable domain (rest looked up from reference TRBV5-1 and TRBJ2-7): KAGVTQTPRYLIKTRGQQVTLSCSPISGHRSVSWYQQTPGQGLQFLFEYFSETQRNKGNFPGRFSGRQFSNSRSEMNVSTLELGDSALYLCASSLGVTGYEQYFGPGTRLTVT.

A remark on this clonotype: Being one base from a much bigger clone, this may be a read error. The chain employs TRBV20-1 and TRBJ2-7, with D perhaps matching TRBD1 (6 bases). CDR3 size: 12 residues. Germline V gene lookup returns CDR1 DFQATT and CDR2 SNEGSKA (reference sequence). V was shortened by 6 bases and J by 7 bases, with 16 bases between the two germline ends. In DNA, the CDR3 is TGCAGTGCAACCAGGGGATTTGGGGAGCAGTACTTC. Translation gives CSATRGFGEQYF.

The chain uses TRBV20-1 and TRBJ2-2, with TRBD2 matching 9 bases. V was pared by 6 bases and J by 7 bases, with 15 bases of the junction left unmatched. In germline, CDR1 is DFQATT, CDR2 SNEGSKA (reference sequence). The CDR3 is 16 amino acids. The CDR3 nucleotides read TGCAGTGCAGAGAGTAATAGCGGGAGAAAGCTCGGGGAGCTGTTTTTT. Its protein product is CSAESNSGRKLGELFF.

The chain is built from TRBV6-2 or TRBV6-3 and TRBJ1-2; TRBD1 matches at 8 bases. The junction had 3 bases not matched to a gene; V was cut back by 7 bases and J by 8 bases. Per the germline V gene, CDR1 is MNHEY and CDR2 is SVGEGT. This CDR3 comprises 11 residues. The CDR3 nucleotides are TGTGCCAGCACCGACAGGGGCGGCTACACCTTC. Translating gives CASTDRGGYTF.

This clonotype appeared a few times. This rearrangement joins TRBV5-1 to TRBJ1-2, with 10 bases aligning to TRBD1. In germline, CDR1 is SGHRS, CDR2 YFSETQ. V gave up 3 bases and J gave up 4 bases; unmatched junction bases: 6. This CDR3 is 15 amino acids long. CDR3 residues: CASSSGTGDRYGYTF. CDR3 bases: TGCGCCAGCAGCTCCGGGACAGGGGATCGCTATGGCTACACCTTC.

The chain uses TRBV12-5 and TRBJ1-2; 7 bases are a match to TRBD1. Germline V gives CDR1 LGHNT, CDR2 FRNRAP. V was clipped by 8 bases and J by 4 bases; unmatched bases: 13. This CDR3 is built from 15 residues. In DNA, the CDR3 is TGTGCTAGTAGTCCAACGGACAGGCTCCCCTATGGCTACACCTTC. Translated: CASSPTDRLPYGYTF.

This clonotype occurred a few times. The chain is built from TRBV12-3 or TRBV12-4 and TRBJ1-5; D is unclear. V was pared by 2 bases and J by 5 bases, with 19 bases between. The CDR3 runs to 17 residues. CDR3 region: CASSLSKGSLDYQPQHF. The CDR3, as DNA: TGTGCCAGCAGTTTATCTAAAGGGAGCCTGGACTATCAGCCCCAGCATTTT.

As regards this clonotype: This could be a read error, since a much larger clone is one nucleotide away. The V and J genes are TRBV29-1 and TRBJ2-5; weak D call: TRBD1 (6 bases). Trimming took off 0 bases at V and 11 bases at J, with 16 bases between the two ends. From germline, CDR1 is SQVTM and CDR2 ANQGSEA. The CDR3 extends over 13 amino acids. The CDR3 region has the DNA TGCAGCGTTGAAGATCACAGGGTTGATGAGCAGTACTTC. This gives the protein CSVEDHRVDEQYF.

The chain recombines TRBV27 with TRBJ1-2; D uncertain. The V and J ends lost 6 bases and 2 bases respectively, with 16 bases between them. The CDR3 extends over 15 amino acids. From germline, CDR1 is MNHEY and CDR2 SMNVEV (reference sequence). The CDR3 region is CASSERHPINYGYTF. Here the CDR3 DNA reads TGTGCCAGCAGCGAACGCCATCCTATAAACTATGGCTACACCTTC.